A selection of T cell receptor beta chains follows, all from one sample in a study of T-cell memory formation after mild COVID-19. TCRdb called the 5' RACE reads again in MiXCR, with one record for every CDR3 protein. Among roughly 450,000 distinct CDR3 sequences, roughly 18% were seen once, and the ten largest hold around 12%. The sample comprised PBMCs or a T cell subset sorted from them (not recorded which). The receptors shown here come from an adult woman who had mild COVID-19 (a few samples of this study predate the infection). Cell type and time point are not known. CDR3s include the opening cysteine and the closing phenylalanine or tryptophan. The D gene is left open where the match is weak. A row's size may be missing; if present it is once, few, many or a size class.

j_call clone_size v_call d_call cdr3_aa cdr3_nt
TRBJ1-2 once TRBV6-2/TRBV6-3 . CASSPRNYGYTF TGTGCCAGCAGTCCACGCAACTATGGCTACACCTTC
TRBJ2-2 few TRBV4-1 TRBD2 CASSQDGEGRAGELFF TGCGCCAGCAGCCAAGACGGGGAGGGGAGAGCCGGGGAGCTGTTTTTT
TRBJ1-1 . TRBV6-2/TRBV6-3 . CASSHPGWGAPNTEAFF TGTGCCAGCAGTCATCCCGGGTGGGGGGCCCCGAACACTGAAGCTTTCTTT
TRBJ2-5 . TRBV15 TRBD2 CATSRDGGVQETQYF TGTGCCACCAGCAGAGACGGGGGGGTTCAAGAGACCCAGTACTTC
TRBJ2-3 few TRBV7-8 . CASSSLGGVYTDTQYF TGTGCCAGCAGCTCCCTTGGAGGGGTCTACACAGATACGCAGTATTTT
TRBJ2-7 . TRBV3-1 TRBD1 CASSQVAGTGAHEQYF TGTGCCAGCAGCCAAGTAGCAGGGACAGGGGCCCACGAGCAGTACTTC
TRBJ2-1 few TRBV5-1 TRBD2 CASSLTAGGPWNEQFF TGCGCCAGCAGCCTGACTGCGGGGGGGCCCTGGAATGAGCAGTTCTTC
TRBJ2-1 . TRBV7-2 TRBD1 CASSFDRGPSNEQFF TGTGCCAGCAGTTTTGACAGGGGGCCATCCAATGAGCAGTTCTTC
TRBJ1-1 . TRBV7-2 . CASKQGVTGTEAFF TGTGCCAGTAAACAGGGAGTTACGGGGACTGAAGCTTTCTTT
TRBJ2-3 few TRBV19 TRBD2 CASSMTSGSTDTQYF TGTGCCAGTAGTATGACTAGCGGAAGCACAGATACGCAGTATTTT
TRBJ1-1 few TRBV12-3/TRBV12-4 . CASSSYRKDTEAFF TGTGCCAGCAGTTCCTACAGGAAAGACACTGAAGCTTTCTTT
TRBJ2-5 . TRBV12-3/TRBV12-4 . CASSVPPAGETQYF TGTGCCAGCAGTGTTCCCCCCGCGGGAGAGACCCAGTACTTC
TRBJ2-1 . TRBV12-3/TRBV12-4 TRBD2 CASSSAGGEYNEQFF TGTGCCAGCAGTTCTGCGGGAGGGGAATACAATGAGCAGTTCTTC
TRBJ2-5 . TRBV15 TRBD2 CATSRTVRTGGNQETQYF TGTGCCACCAGCAGAACTGTTCGAACGGGGGGAAACCAAGAGACCCAGTACTTC
TRBJ2-1 few TRBV12-3/TRBV12-4 TRBD2 CASRTDHWTSGQFF TGTGCCAGCAGGACCGACCACTGGACTAGCGGGCAGTTCTTC
TRBJ1-1 . TRBV19 . CASSIRPGTMNTEAFF TGTGCCAGTAGTATCCGGCCAGGGACCATGAACACTGAAGCTTTCTTT
TRBJ2-7 few TRBV11-2 . CASTPGQNSYEQYF TGTGCCAGTACACCGGGACAAAACTCCTACGAGCAGTACTTC
TRBJ2-1 . TRBV4-1 . CASSQDLIRRSSYNEQFF TGCGCCAGCAGCCAAGATTTGATAAGGCGGTCCTCCTACAATGAGCAGTTCTTC
TRBJ2-1 few TRBV5-1 . CASGQGNEQFF TGCGCCAGCGGTCAGGGAAATGAGCAGTTCTTC
TRBJ2-5 . TRBV5-1 . CASSLDGVGIQETQYF TGCGCCAGCAGCTTGGACGGTGTCGGGATCCAAGAGACCCAGTACTTC
TRBJ1-6 . TRBV4-1 TRBD1 CASSQGQGPNSPLHF TGCGCCAGCAGCCAAGGACAGGGTCCTAATTCACCCCTCCACTTT
TRBJ2-1 many TRBV5-1 . CASSFDNNNEQFF TGCGCCAGCAGCTTCGATAATAACAATGAGCAGTTCTTC